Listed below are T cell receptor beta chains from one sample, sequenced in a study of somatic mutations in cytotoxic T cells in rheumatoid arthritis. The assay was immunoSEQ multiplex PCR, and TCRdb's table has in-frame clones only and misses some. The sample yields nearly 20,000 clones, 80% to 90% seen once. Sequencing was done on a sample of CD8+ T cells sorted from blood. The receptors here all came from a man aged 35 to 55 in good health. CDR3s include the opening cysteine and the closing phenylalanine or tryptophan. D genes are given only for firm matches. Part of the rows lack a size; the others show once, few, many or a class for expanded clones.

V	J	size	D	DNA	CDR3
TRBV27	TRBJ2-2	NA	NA	TGTGCCAGCAGAGTCCGAGGGGCGGGGACCGGGGAGCTGTTTTTT	CASRVRGAGTGELFF
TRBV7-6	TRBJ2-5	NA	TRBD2	TGTGCCAGCAGCTGGGGACTAGCGGTACAAGAGACCCAGTACTTC	CASSWGLAVQETQYF
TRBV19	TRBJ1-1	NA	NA	TGTGCCAGTAGTTGGGATGTTGGGGGCAGTACTGAAGCTTTCTTT	CASSWDVGGSTEAFF
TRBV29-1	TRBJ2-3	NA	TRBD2	TGCAGCGCGAATAGCGGGAGCACAGATACGCAGTATTTT	CSANSGSTDTQYF
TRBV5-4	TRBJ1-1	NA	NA	TGTGCCAGCAGCTTGGCGACCGGTGCGGCTTTCTTT	CASSLATGAAFF
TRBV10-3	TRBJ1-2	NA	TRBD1	TGTGCCATCAGTGAGCCCGCTATCCGGGACAGGGGAGACTATGGCTACACCTTC	CAISEPAIRDRGDYGYTF
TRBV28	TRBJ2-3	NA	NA	TGTGCCAGCAGTCCGACAGGCACAGATACGCAGTATTTT	CASSPTGTDTQYF
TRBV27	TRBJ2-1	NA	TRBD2	TGTGCCAGCAGTTTAGTTCGGGAGGTGGGTGAGCAGTTCTTC	CASSLVREVGEQFF
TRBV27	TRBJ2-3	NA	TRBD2	TGTGCCAGCAGCCCCGGGACTAGCGGGAAAACAGATACGCAGTATTTT	CASSPGTSGKTDTQYF
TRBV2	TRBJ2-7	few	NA	TGTGCCAGTGTAGGGCACGGACGATACGAGCAGTACTTC	CASVGHGRYEQYF
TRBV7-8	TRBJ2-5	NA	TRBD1	TGTGCCAGCAGCCTGAAGGGGGCGCTGGTGGAGACCCAGTACTTC	CASSLKGALVETQYF
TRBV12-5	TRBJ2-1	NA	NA	TGTGCTAGTGGTTTGGGTTGGGGTTTGGACAATGAGCAGTTCTTC	CASGLGWGLDNEQFF
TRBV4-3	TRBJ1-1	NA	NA	TGCGCCAGCAGCCAAGACGGGCAACGAGGAGATGAAGCTTTCTTT	CASSQDGQRGDEAFF
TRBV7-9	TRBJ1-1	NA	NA	TGTGCCAGCAGCTTGCCTCCTGGGGGGTCCACTGAAGCTTTCTTT	CASSLPPGGSTEAFF
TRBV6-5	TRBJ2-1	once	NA	TGTGCCAGCAGCCATAGCGGAGCAGTCAATGAGCAGTTCTTC	CASSHSGAVNEQFF
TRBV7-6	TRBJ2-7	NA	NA	TGTGCCAGCAGCTCCCTTAGGGGACACGAGCAGTACTTC	CASSSLRGHEQYF
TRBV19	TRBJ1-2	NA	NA	TGTGCCAGTCGCCCACGGTTGGGGGTGGACGCGGCGGACTATGGCTACACCTTC	CASRPRLGVDAADYGYTF
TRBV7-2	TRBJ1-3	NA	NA	TGTGCCAGCAGCTTATCTACCCCTAACACCATATATTTT	CASSLSTPNTIYF
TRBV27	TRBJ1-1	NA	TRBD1	TGTGCCAGCAGTTATATCAAGGGGGCGCGCACTGAAGCTTTCTTT	CASSYIKGARTEAFF
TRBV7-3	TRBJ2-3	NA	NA	TGTGCCAGCAGCTTAACAGGGCTTACTAGCACAGATACGCAGTATTTT	CASSLTGLTSTDTQYF